These T cell receptor beta chains were read from a single sample in a study of beta chain features in type 1 diabetes. Clones were read by immunoSEQ multiplex PCR, and TCRdb kept only the in-frame ones, dropping some. In the table there are about 140,000 clones, 9% to 10% of which are singletons. Sequencing input: central memory CD4+ T cells from blood. The receptors originated from a woman aged 40 to 50 in good health. The CDR3 runs from the conserved cysteine through the conserved F or W. A D gene is named only where the DNA matches it firmly. The size field is filled for only some rows; it gives once, few, many or a size class.

J	size	V	D	DNA	CDR3
TRBJ1-2	few	TRBV9	TRBD1	TGTGCCAGCAGCGTCCAACAGGGGGCTGGCTACACCTTC	CASSVQQGAGYTF
TRBJ2-7	NA	TRBV11-3	NA	TGTGCCAGCAGAGTGCTCCGGGAGCAGTACTTC	CASRVLREQYF
TRBJ1-3	few	TRBV7-2	NA	TGTGCCAGCAGCTCCCAGACCCGCGACAGGGGAAACACCATATATTTT	CASSSQTRDRGNTIYF
TRBJ1-3	few	TRBV7-9	NA	TGTGCCAGCAGCACAGATACAGGGAACGGAGGAAACACCATATATTTT	CASSTDTGNGGNTIYF
TRBJ1-4	NA	TRBV11-2	NA	TGTGCCAGCAGCTTAGGTCAGGGAGAAAAACTGTTTTTT	CASSLGQGEKLFF
TRBJ2-6	NA	TRBV7-9	NA	TGTGCCAGCAGCTTATGGGACACCAACGTCCTGACTTTC	CASSLWDTNVLTF
TRBJ2-5	few	TRBV4-3	NA	TGCGCCAGCAGCCAGACTACTTTCCAAGAGACCCAGTACTTC	CASSQTTFQETQYF
TRBJ2-2	NA	TRBV27	TRBD1	TGTGCCAGCAGTCTAGGACAGGGCCCGAACACCGGGGAGCTGTTTTTT	CASSLGQGPNTGELFF
TRBJ1-1	few	TRBV7-9	TRBD1	TGTGCCAGCAGCCGGGGACAGACTGACACTGAAGCTTTCTTT	CASSRGQTDTEAFF
TRBJ1-5	few	TRBV5-1	TRBD1	TGCGCCAGCAGCTCGCAAGGGGGGGACAGGGGAAATCAGCCCCAGCATTTT	CASSSQGGDRGNQPQHF
TRBJ2-5	few	TRBV5-1	TRBD2	TGCGCCAGCAGCCACCGGACTAGCGGGGGGGCCGGGGAGACCCAGTACTTC	CASSHRTSGGAGETQYF
TRBJ2-3	NA	TRBV25-1	TRBD1	TGTGCCAGCAGCGAAGGGGACAGGAGGATGCATTTT	CASSEGDRRMHF
TRBJ1-1	few	TRBV15	NA	TGTGCCACCAGCAGGATTCAGGGTGGTGGGAACACTGAAGCTTTCTTT	CATSRIQGGGNTEAFF
TRBJ2-2	NA	TRBV25-1	NA	TGTGCCAGCAGTGAATTGAGGGCAAACACCGGGGAGCTGTTTTTT	CASSELRANTGELFF
TRBJ1-1	once	TRBV5-8	NA	TGTGCCAGCAGCTTATACAGGGCTGGAGACACTGAAGCTTTCTTT	CASSLYRAGDTEAFF
TRBJ2-7	NA	TRBV14	TRBD2	TGTGCCACCCGACCGTTTCGTGAAAGCGGGGGGGCCGGCGAGCAGTACTTC	CATRPFRESGGAGEQYF
TRBJ2-2	NA	TRBV7-8	NA	TGTGCCAGCACCGCGGAGAGGGAGCTGTTTTTT	CASTAERELFF